These T cell receptor beta chains were read from a single sample in a study of siplizumab effects on memory and regulatory T cells. Clones were read by immunoSEQ multiplex PCR, and TCRdb kept only the in-frame ones, dropping some. There are approximately 120,000 clones in the sample; about 92% occur only once, and about 0.75% lies in the top ten. The sample consisted of Tregs sorted from blood. The receptors originated from a human donor in good health. The CDR3 runs from the conserved cysteine through the conserved F or W. D genes are given only for firm matches. The size field is filled for only some rows; it gives once, few, many or a size class.

>NA|TRBJ1-2|TRBV21-1|NA
CASSKSQVFVYGYTF
TGTGCCAGCAGCAAATCACAGGTGTTTGTCTATGGCTACACCTTC
>NA|TRBJ2-7|TRBV7-6|NA
CASSLVEDYEQYF
TGTGCCAGCAGCTTAGTTGAGGACTACGAGCAGTACTTC
>NA|TRBJ2-2|TRBV5-1|TRBD2
CASSLISGGNTGELFF
TGCGCCAGCAGCTTGATAAGCGGGGGTAACACCGGGGAGCTGTTTTTT
>NA|TRBJ1-6|TRBV7-9|NA
CASSSTTGENSPLHF
TGTGCCAGCAGCTCCACTACCGGGGAAAATTCACCCCTCCACTTT
>NA|TRBJ1-2|TRBV6-5|TRBD1
CASSRRTGHGYTF
TGTGCCAGCAGTCGACGGACAGGGCATGGCTACACCTTC
>NA|TRBJ1-6|TRBV9|NA
CASSVVDDLGSPLHF
TGTGCCAGCAGCGTAGTGGACGACTTAGGATCACCCCTCCACTTT
>NA|TRBJ2-7|TRBV2|TRBD1
CASFEGGQGRYEQYF
TGTGCCAGCTTCGAAGGGGGACAGGGGCGGTACGAGCAGTACTTC
>NA|TRBJ2-1|TRBV10-3|NA
CAISLGTSYNEQFF
TGTGCCATCAGTTTGGGGACAAGCTACAATGAGCAGTTCTTC
>once|TRBJ2-5|TRBV7-3|TRBD2
CASSSGLARQETQYF
TGTGCCAGCAGCTCGGGACTAGCGCGTCAAGAGACCCAGTACTTC
>NA|TRBJ1-4|TRBV10-1|TRBD1
CASKGTGSFATNEKLFF
TGCGCCAGCAAGGGGACAGGGTCATTTGCAACTAATGAAAAACTGTTTTTT
>NA|TRBJ2-2|TRBV29-1|NA
CSVHPQGNTGELFF
TGCAGCGTTCACCCCCAGGGGAACACCGGGGAGCTGTTTTTT